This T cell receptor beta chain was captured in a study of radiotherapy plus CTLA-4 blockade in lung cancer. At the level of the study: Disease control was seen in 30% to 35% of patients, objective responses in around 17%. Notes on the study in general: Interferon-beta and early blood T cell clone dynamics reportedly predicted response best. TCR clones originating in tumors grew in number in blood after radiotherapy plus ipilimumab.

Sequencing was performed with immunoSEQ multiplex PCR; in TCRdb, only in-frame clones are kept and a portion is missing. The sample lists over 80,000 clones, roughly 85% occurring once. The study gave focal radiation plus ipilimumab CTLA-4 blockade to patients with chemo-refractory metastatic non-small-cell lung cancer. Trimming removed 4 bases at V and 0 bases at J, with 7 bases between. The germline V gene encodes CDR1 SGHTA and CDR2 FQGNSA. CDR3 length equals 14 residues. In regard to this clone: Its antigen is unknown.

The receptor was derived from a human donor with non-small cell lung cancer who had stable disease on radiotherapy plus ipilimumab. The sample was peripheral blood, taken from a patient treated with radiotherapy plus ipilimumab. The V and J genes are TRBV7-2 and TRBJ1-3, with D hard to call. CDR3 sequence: CASSSRFSGNTIYF. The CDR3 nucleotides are TGTGCCAGCAGCTCCCGTTTCTCTGGAAACACCATATATTTT.